One sample yielded the 24 T cell receptor beta chains listed below, sequenced in a study of T cells in Graves' hyperthyroidism and ophthalmopathy. The investigators amplified TCR beta CDR3 regions from RNA transcripts. First-round RT-PCR targeting the TCR CDR3 was performed with the HTBI primer set. One entry per CDR3 protein results from TCRdb running MiXCR on the multiplex PCR reads. Of about 540,000 distinct CDR3 sequences listed, roughly 50% were seen once; the top ten hold roughly 8.2%. Sequencing was performed on peripheral blood or thyroid tissue (not recorded which). The receptor source for this set is a woman under 30 with Graves' hyperthyroidism.

V is TRBV29-1 and J is TRBJ2-7, with TRBD1 identical over 8 bases. The germline CDR1 and CDR2 sequences are SQVTM and ANQGSEA. V shed 3 bases, J shed 3 bases, and the junction held 1 base outside the gene matches. The CDR3 is made up of 12 amino acids. The CDR3 bases are TGCAGCGTTGACGGGACAGGCTACGAGCAGTACTTC. Encoded protein: CSVDGTGYEQYF.

The chain is built from TRBV29-1 and TRBJ1-4, with 11 bases lining up with TRBD1. Germline V gene lookup returns CDR1 SQVTM and CDR2 ANQGSEA. V dropped 5 bases and J dropped 7; count of bases not matched to a gene: 3. The CDR3 sequence is 13 residues long. The CDR3 loop is CSVHGTGGEKLFF. CDR3 nucleotide sequence: TGCAGCGTTCATGGGACAGGGGGTGAAAAACTGTTTTTT. The full variable domain, in which reference TRBV29-1 and TRBJ1-4 provide the parts outside the CDR3, is SAVISQKPSRDICQRGTSLTIQCQVDSQVTMMFWYRQQPGQSLTLIATANQGSEATYESGFVIDKFPISRPNLTFSTLTVSNMSPEDSSIYLCSVHGTGGEKLFFGSGTQLSVL.

The rearrangement links TRBV25-1 to TRBJ1-6; no clear D gene. The CDR3 totals 15 residues. Germline-derived CDR1 and CDR2 are MGHDK and SYGVNS. Trimming took 7 bases from V and 4 from J, leaving 14 bases between them. For the CDR3, the DNA is TGTGCCAGCAAACCTCATGGCCTTTATAATTCACCCCTCCACTTT. Its translation: CASKPHGLYNSPLHF.

This chain connects TRBV7-2 to TRBJ2-5; 15 bases agree with TRBD2. Germline V gene lookup returns CDR1 SGHTA and CDR2 FQGNSA. This CDR3 spans 17 amino acids. The junction had 5 bases not matched to a gene; V was cut back by 5 bases and J by 1 base. CDR3 sequence: CASSRGTSGRTQETQYF. The CDR3 DNA reads TGTGCCAGCAGCAGAGGGACTAGCGGGAGGACCCAAGAGACCCAGTACTTC.

The chain employs TRBV6-5 and TRBJ2-7; 10 bases match TRBD1. Germline CDR1 and CDR2: MNHEY and SVGAGI. V shed 5 bases and J 2 bases; nucleotides not matched to a gene: 6. The CDR3 runs to 15 residues. In DNA, the CDR3 is TGTGCCAGCAGTGACAGGGACAGGGGCCCCTACGAGCAGTACTTC. This translates into CASSDRDRGPYEQYF.

The chain couples TRBV12-5 to TRBJ2-7; 7 bases line up with TRBD2. CDR1 and CDR2 from the germline V gene are LGHNT and FRNRAP. The CDR3 loop spans 13 amino acids. Losses at the gene ends were 7 bases for V and 0 bases for J; bases not matched to a gene: 3. CDR3 DNA: TGTGCTAGTGCTCTAGCGGTCTCCTACGAGCAGTACTTC. Translating gives CASALAVSYEQYF.

This clonotype came up many times. This chain uses TRBV24-1 with TRBJ1-5; D is undetermined. The CDR3 runs 12 residues. V was shortened by 4 bases and J by 6 bases, with 6 bases between the two germline ends. Germline CDR1 reads KGHDR; CDR2 reads SFDVKD. In DNA form, the CDR3 reads TGTGCCACCAGTGAGTACGGTCAGCCCCAGCATTTT. Encoded protein: CATSEYGQPQHF.

V usage is TRBV7-2 and J usage is TRBJ1-5, with D uncertain. The germline V and J ends were trimmed by 1 base and 2 bases, with 9 bases remaining between them. The CDR3 consists of 15 residues. The V gene's germline CDR1 is SGHTA and CDR2 FQGNSA. The CDR3, as DNA: TGTGCCAGCAGCTTAGAGGTTGGTGGCAATCAGCCCCAGCATTTT. Residues: CASSLEVGGNQPQHF.

This clonotype was detected a few times. This chain joins TRBV7-2 and TRBJ2-7, with 7 bases fitting TRBD2. J gave up 3 bases and V 1 base, and 6 bases lay outside the gene matches. Germline loops: CDR1 SGHTA, CDR2 FQGNSA. CDR3 size: 15 residues. The CDR3 DNA sequence: TGTGCCAGCAGCTTAGGGAGCGGGACCAGCTACGAGCAGTACTTC. This gives the protein CASSLGSGTSYEQYF.

This clonotype came up many times. This chain uses TRBV7-8 with TRBJ1-1, with TRBD1 matching 7 bases. In germline, CDR1 is SGHVS, CDR2 FQNEAQ. The V and J ends lost 6 bases and 2 bases, in that order; junction bases with no gene match: 6. CDR3 length equals 14 residues. The CDR3 region has the DNA TGTGCCAGCAGTGACAGGGAGCTAAACACTGAAGCTTTCTTT. Its translation: CASSDRELNTEAFF. Full variable domain (missing parts from reference TRBV7-8 and TRBJ1-1): GAGVSQSPRYKVAKRGQDVALRCDPISGHVSLFWYQQALGQGPEFLTYFQNEAQLDKSGLPSDRFFAERPEGSVSTLKIQRTQQEDSAVYLCASSDRELNTEAFFGQGTRLTVV.

This clonotype appeared once. The chain links TRBV7-2 to TRBJ1-4; D possibly corresponds to TRBD1 (5 bases). CDR3 length: 14 residues. V lost 2 bases, J lost 6 bases, and 10 bases lay in between. In germline, CDR1 is SGHTA, CDR2 FQGNSA. The CDR3 loop reads CASSLHGTDEKLFF. In nucleotides, the CDR3 is TGTGCCAGCAGCTTACACGGGACCGATGAAAAACTGTTTTTT.

The rearrangement links TRBV19 to TRBJ1-1, with D perhaps matching TRBD1 (6 bases). Trimming stripped 7 bases from V and 0 bases from J, with 18 bases between. Per the germline V gene, CDR1 is LNHDA and CDR2 is SQIVND (reference sequence). The CDR3 covers 16 residues. The CDR3 spells CASTLWGGQVNTEAFF. For the CDR3, the DNA is TGTGCCAGTACCCTTTGGGGGGGGCAGGTGAACACTGAAGCTTTCTTT. The full variable domain, its missing parts supplied by reference TRBV19 and TRBJ1-1, is DGGITQSPKYLFRKEGQNVTLSCEQNLNHDAMYWYRQDPGQGLRLIYYSQIVNDFQKGDIAEGYSVSREKKESFPLTVTSAQKNPTAFYLCASTLWGGQVNTEAFFGQGTRLTVV.

This clonotype has ten or more counts. The rearrangement joins TRBV7-3 to TRBJ1-2; D is possibly TRBD1 (5 bases). The V gene's germline CDR1 is SGHTA and CDR2 FQGTGA. The length of the CDR3 is 13 residues. V lost 4 bases and J 4 bases, leaving 10 bases between the germline ends. The CDR3 reads CASSSDSSYGYTF. The DNA of the CDR3 is TGTGCCAGCAGCTCCGACAGTTCCTATGGCTACACCTTC.

This clonotype occurred many times. The genes are TRBV2 and TRBJ2-6; 7 bases align to TRBD1. Germline CDR1 is SNHLY and CDR2 is FYNNEI. CDR3 length: 15 amino acids. V lost 3 bases, J lost 2 bases, and 1 base stayed unmatched. The CDR3 loop is CASSDGQAGANVLTF. CDR3 in DNA: TGTGCCAGCAGTGACGGACAGGCTGGGGCCAACGTCCTGACTTTC.

The chain is built from TRBV9 and TRBJ1-3, with no clear D. Deletions cut 4 bases from V and 0 bases from J, with 8 bases between. The CDR3 is 14 amino acids. Germline lookup yields CDR1 SGDLS and CDR2 YYNGEE. The CDR3 DNA reads as TGTGCCAGCAGCCGTTCAGACTCTGGAAACACCATATATTTT. Translating it yields CASSRSDSGNTIYF.

V gene TRBV2 combines with J gene TRBJ1-4; 7 positions agree with TRBD1. The CDR3 spans 15 residues. V shed 5 bases, J shed 5 bases, and the junction held 8 bases outside the gene matches. Germline V gene sequence: CDR1 SNHLY, CDR2 FYNNEI. This CDR3 is CASSHWDRYNEKLFF. As DNA, the CDR3 is TGTGCCAGCAGTCACTGGGACAGATACAATGAAAAACTGTTTTTT. Variable domain in full (rest from reference TRBV2 and TRBJ1-4): EPEVTQTPSHQVTQMGQEVILRCVPISNHLYFYWYRQILGQKVEFLVSFYNNEISEKSEIFDDQFSVERPDGSNFTLKIRSTKLEDSAMYFCASSHWDRYNEKLFFGSGTQLSVL.

CDR3 in DNA: TGTGCCAGCAGCCAATCGACTCGCTACGAGCAGTACTTC. It yields the protein CASSQSTRYEQYF. The J gene is TRBJ2-7, the V gene TRBV7-3; D is ambiguous. The CDR3 contains 13 residues. Germline lookup yields CDR1 SGHTA and CDR2 FQGTGA. Trimming removed 5 bases from V and 3 bases from J, with 11 bases in between.

V and J are TRBV24-1 and TRBJ2-7; possibly TRBD1 for D (5 bases). The tail of the sequence fits TRBJ2-1 better, so the J call may be wrong. This CDR3 is 13 amino acids long. Germline values: CDR1 KGHDR, CDR2 SFDVKD. As DNA, the CDR3 is TGTGCCACCAGTGATGCAGGGTGGAATGAGCAGTTCTTC. Residues: CATSDAGWNEQFF.

This clonotype was recorded once. The V call is TRBV10-3, the J call TRBJ2-3, with no clear D. The CDR3 runs to 13 residues. Trimming removed 3 bases from V and 0 bases from J, with 4 bases in between. CDR1 and CDR2 (germline): ENHRY, SYGVKD. CDR3 sequence reads: CAISDPSTDTQYF. The DNA of the CDR3 is TGTGCCATCAGTGACCCTAGCACAGATACGCAGTATTTT.

This clonotype was seen at least ten times. This rearrangement joins TRBV10-3 to TRBJ2-7; perhaps TRBD1 as D (5 bases). V shed 6 bases and J shed 0 bases, with 12 bases lying between them. There are 14 residues in the CDR3. Germline V lookup: CDR1 ENHRY, CDR2 SYGVKD. The CDR3 DNA is TGTGCCATCAGACTCGACAGCAGCTCCTACGAGCAGTACTTC. Translating gives CAIRLDSSSYEQYF.

As to this clonotype: A clone one base away is much larger, so this may be a read error. The J gene is TRBJ2-5, the V gene TRBV29-1; 7 bases line up with TRBD1. Trimming cost V 3 bases and J 2 bases; bases outside gene matches: 9. CDR1 and CDR2 from the germline V gene are SQVTM and ANQGSEA. This CDR3 region has 15 residues. CDR3 region: CSVDRYRGQQETQYF. For the CDR3, the DNA is TGCAGCGTTGATCGGTACAGGGGCCAGCAAGAGACCCAGTACTTC.

As concerns this clonotype: Possible read error: a much larger clone is one base away. The conserved phenylalanine or tryptophan is not found at the CDR3 terminus, so this likely reflects a read error. The DNA is left out, because the CDR3 cannot be placed on it with certainty; the CDR3 is given as TCRdb lists it. The chain employs TRBV7-2 and TRBJ2-5; the table gives TRBD2 as D, unverified against the DNA. The germline gives CDR1 SGHTA, CDR2 FQGNSA. The CDR3 extends over 12 residues, inclusive of both ends. Here the CDR3 reads CASSSRPEVEYL.

The chain combines TRBV7-2 with TRBJ2-7; TRBD2 matches at 7 bases. The CDR3 runs to 14 residues. Trimming removed 2 bases from V and 4 bases from J; junction bases left unmatched: 5. CDR1 is SGHTA and CDR2 is FQGNSA in the germline V gene. The CDR3 protein is CASSLLRERYEQYF. CDR3 in DNA: TGTGCCAGCAGCTTATTGCGGGAGAGATACGAGCAGTACTTC.

This clonotype showed up many times. The chain links TRBV2 to TRBJ1-6; D possibly corresponds to TRBD1 (6 bases). This CDR3 spans 17 amino acids. CDR1 is SNHLY and CDR2 is FYNNEI in the germline V gene. Trimming took off 1 base at V and 8 bases at J, with 18 bases between the two ends. CDR3 protein: CASSEETGRVKDSPLHF. The CDR3 nucleotides are TGTGCCAGCAGTGAAGAGACAGGAAGGGTGAAGGATTCACCCCTCCACTTT.